This TCR beta chain was sequenced for a study of response to subunit inactivated influenza vaccine. Study-level points and caveats: Researchers suggested that each seasonal influenza vaccination recruits few new T cells.

MiXCR, applied by TCRdb to the RT-PCR reads, yields one record per CDR3 protein. The table lists about 530,000 distinct CDR3 sequences, approximately 12% of them singletons. In this sample, this clonotype turned up a few times. Its antigen remains unknown. The sample here was PBMCs from blood, taken on the day of vaccination. The sequence derives from a man in his fifties who received an inactivated influenza vaccine.

For the CDR3, the DNA is TGTGCCAGCAGTTTCGGGACTAGCGCCTACGAGCAGTACTTC. Encoded protein: CASSFGTSAYEQYF. The J gene is TRBJ2-7, the V gene TRBV5-6, with 10 nucleotides matching TRBD2. Germline V gene data show CDR1 as SGHDT and CDR2 as YYEEEE. V shed 5 bases and J 2 bases; nucleotides not matched to a gene: 4. The CDR3 extends over 14 amino acids.